This T cell receptor (beta chain) was recovered during a study of T cell responses to AZD1222 COVID-19 vaccine. Study-wide points: Possibly, clonal diversity was underestimated; donors were largely white British and included more females. Spike-specific TCR depth and breadth grew after two AZD1222 doses. Repertoire sampling happened only post peak T cell response.

This CDR3 has 12 amino acids. From germline, CDR1 is MNHEY and CDR2 SVGAGI. The ends were cut back, 6 bases at V and 3 bases at J, with 8 bases in the middle. On this clone itself: The antigen is not known.

TCRdb's copy holds only in-frame clones and misses some; the assay was immunoSEQ multiplex PCR. Of 60,000 to 95,000 clones listed, about nine tenths were seen once; the top ten hold roughly 18%. Samples with a second dose at about 4 or about 12 weeks were pooled together. This sequence originates from an adult who received the AZD1222 COVID-19 vaccine. The gene calls are TRBV6-5 and TRBJ1-2; D is undetermined. Source: peripheral blood, taken 28 days after the second AZD1222 dose. CDR3 in amino acids: CASRKRDYGYTF. CDR3 in DNA: TGTGCCAGCAGGAAAAGGGACTATGGCTACACCTTC.